Below are 14 T cell receptor beta chains sequenced from a single sample in a study of T cell repertoires in cytomegalovirus infection (dated by TCRdb to about 2019). Sequencing was carried out with an Illumina HiSeq 1500. TCRdb cleaned the public reads at Q25 with fastp, built clones with MiXCR and kept in-frame beta chains. Each CDR3 protein gets just one entry, which takes the most common genes and DNA from the rows behind it. The sample data list about 50,000 distinct CDR3 sequences, and 15% to 20% of these were observed just once. The ten top clones hold over 75% of the sample. Reading the label with the study, this specimen's treatment or condition is: in vitro stimulation with specific CMV peptide epitopes to enrich CMV-specific T cells. Their antigens remain unidentified. This specimen was CD8+ T cells from cultured PBMCs, taken from culture after CMV antigen stimulation. The source of these receptors is a human donor in good health (CMV status not recorded). Some clones in this sample may be carry-over from other donors' samples.

The chain employs TRBV4-1 and TRBJ1-1, with D possibly being TRBD1 (6 bases). Per germline, CDR1 MGHRA and CDR2 YSYEKL. This CDR3 has 13 residues. V lost 3 bases, J lost 4 bases, and 9 bases lay in between. The CDR3 here is CASSHGRGTEAFF. The CDR3 nucleotides are TGCGCCAGCAGCCATGGCAGGGGCACTGAAGCTTTCTTT.

This clonotype was detected a few times. The chain employs TRBV20-1 and TRBJ2-1, with TRBD1 as a possible D gene (5 bases). In germline, CDR1 is DFQATT, CDR2 SNEGSKA (reference sequence). CDR3 length: 15 amino acids. V was trimmed by 3 bases and J by 4 bases, leaving 16 bases between them. The CDR3 loop reads CSARAGMGFYNEQFF. The CDR3 DNA reads TGCAGTGCTAGGGCAGGGATGGGGTTTTACAATGAGCAGTTCTTC.

There are a few counts of this clonotype. The chain couples TRBV15 to TRBJ2-7; D possibly corresponds to TRBD1 (6 bases). Between the trimmed V and J ends, which lost 1 base and 2 bases, there was a span of 9 bases. Germline values: CDR1 LNHNV, CDR2 YYDKDF (reference sequence). The CDR3 covers 14 residues. CDR3: CATSRARDTYEQYF. CDR3 in DNA: TGTGCCACCAGCAGAGCCCGGGACACCTACGAGCAGTACTTC.

The chain links TRBV12-3 or TRBV12-4 to TRBJ2-7, with 8 bases fitting TRBD1. Trimming cost V 5 bases and J 6 bases; bases outside gene matches: 3. The CDR3 has 12 residues. Written as DNA, the CDR3 is TGTGCCAGCAGTGCAGGGGGCTCCGAGCAGTACTTC. It encodes CASSAGGSEQYF.

The chain joins TRBV27 to TRBJ1-5; D gene unclear. Trimming left V 1 base short and J 4 bases short, with 11 bases between. This CDR3 is 15 amino acids long. Germline V gives CDR1 MNHEY, CDR2 SMNVEV (reference sequence). The CDR3 here is CASSLFSTSNQPQHF. CDR3 nucleotide sequence: TGTGCCAGCAGTTTATTCAGTACCTCTAATCAGCCCCAGCATTTT.

The chain links TRBV7-2 to TRBJ2-3; TRBD2 aligns across 7 bases. V lost 1 base to trimming and J lost 2 bases; unmatched junction nucleotides: 6. Per the germline V gene, CDR1 is SGHTA and CDR2 is FQGNSA. The CDR3 is made up of 16 amino acids. CDR3 sequence (DNA): TGTGCCAGCAGCTTAGAGGGCGGGGGAGACACAGATACGCAGTATTTT. Encoded protein: CASSLEGGGDTDTQYF.

The chain employs TRBV7-2 and TRBJ2-1; 8 bases are shared with TRBD1. V lost 3 bases and J lost 3; bases outside the gene matches: 10. Germline V gene sequence: CDR1 SGHTA, CDR2 FQGNSA. The CDR3 spans 17 residues. The CDR3 coding sequence is TGTGCCAGCAGCTTGGCTAGGGCACAGGGGGTCTACAATGAGCAGTTCTTC. Protein product: CASSLARAQGVYNEQFF.

This sequence joins TRBV7-9 and TRBJ1-1; 11 bases map to TRBD1. Unmatched junction bases numbered 4, after V lost 3 bases and J lost 4 bases. The CDR3 has 15 residues. In germline, CDR1 is SEHNR, CDR2 FQNEAQ (reference sequence). The CDR3 reads CASSLPDRGPTEAFF. The CDR3 coding sequence is TGTGCCAGCAGCTTGCCGGACAGGGGGCCCACTGAAGCTTTCTTT.

The J gene is TRBJ2-5, the V gene TRBV4-3, with 7 bases lining up with TRBD1. Germline values: CDR1 LGHNA, CDR2 YSLEER. The CDR3 runs 16 residues. The trim removed 1 base at V and 4 bases at J, leaving 9 bases unmatched. The CDR3 reads CASSQVDTGVGETQYF. CDR3 nucleotides: TGCGCCAGCAGCCAAGTGGACACAGGGGTGGGAGAGACCCAGTACTTC.

This clonotype has only a few counts. The rearrangement uses TRBV25-1 and TRBJ2-1; 7 nucleotides line up with TRBD2. The V gene's germline CDR1 is MGHDK and CDR2 SYGVNS. V lost 5 bases and J lost 3; bases outside the gene matches: 4. The CDR3 covers 14 residues. CDR3 region: CASSRTGGYNEQFF. DNA of the CDR3: TGTGCCAGCAGTCGAACGGGGGGCTACAATGAGCAGTTCTTC.

The chain is built from TRBV27 and TRBJ1-6; a possible D gene is TRBD1 (6 bases). Trimming pared 6 bases from V and 6 bases from J, leaving 15 bases between. This CDR3 region has 15 residues. The germline V gene has CDR1 MNHEY and CDR2 SMNVEV (reference sequence). CDR3 DNA: TGTGCCAGCAGCGACAGACAGGACCTTAATTCACCCCTCCACTTT. Translating it yields CASSDRQDLNSPLHF.

About this clonotype itself: Mismatch with germline at one junction end may stem from a read error. The chain recombines TRBV6-2 or TRBV6-3 with TRBJ2-7; D ambiguous. The V gene's germline CDR1 is MNHEY and CDR2 SVGEGT. The CDR3 loop spans 11 amino acids. CDR3 region: CASSHSYEQYF. CDR3 nucleotides: TGTGCCAGCAGTCACTCCTACGAGCAGTACTTC.

This clonotype has just a few counts. This chain joins TRBV7-8 and TRBJ1-2; no firm D call. CDR1 is SGHVS and CDR2 is FQNEAQ in the germline V gene. This CDR3 contains 14 residues. Trimming took 3 bases from V and 5 from J, leaving 13 bases between them. The CDR3 sequence is CASSLDGLGYGYTF. In DNA, the CDR3 is TGTGCCAGCAGCTTGGACGGGCTTGGGTATGGCTACACCTTC.

In this sample, this clonotype turned up a few times. The J gene is TRBJ2-3, the V gene TRBV6-2 or TRBV6-3, with TRBD1 matching over 7 bases. V was clipped by 4 bases and J by 5 bases; unmatched bases: 6. Germline V gives CDR1 MNHEY, CDR2 SVGEGT. This CDR3 has 14 residues. The CDR3, as DNA: TGTGCCAGCAGTTTGACAGGGTTCATAGATACGCAGTATTTT. Translating gives CASSLTGFIDTQYF.